The rows below give T cell receptor beta chains drawn from one sample of a study of T-cell reconstitution after alpha-beta-depleted transplantation in children. MiXCR, run by TCRdb on the PCR reads, gives a single entry per CDR3 protein. Here the sample spans some 490,000 distinct CDR3 sequences, approximately 12% being singletons. The sample was PBMCs from the stem cell graft donor, taken from the stem cell graft. The receptor source for this set is a human donor who donated a stem cell graft to a child with combined immunodeficiency. The CDR3 runs from the conserved cysteine through the conserved F or W. A D gene is named only where the DNA matches it firmly. Size tells how often a clone was seen (once, few, many) or the class of an expanded clone, and some rows leave it out.

CDR3 DNA,CDR3 protein,CDR3 length,V gene,J gene,D gene,clone size
TGTGCCAGCAGGACAGGGGGGGACTACGAGCAGTACTTC,CASRTGGDYEQYF,13,TRBV2,TRBJ2-7,TRBD1,once
TGTGCCATCAGTGAGTCGTGGGCGGGAGATTACAATGAGCAGTTCTTC,CAISESWAGDYNEQFF,16,TRBV10-3,TRBJ2-1,TRBD2,many
TGCGCCAGCAGACGACCGGGAAATAATTACAATGAGCAGTTCTTC,CASRRPGNNYNEQFF,15,TRBV5-1,TRBJ2-1,-,few
TGTGCCAGCAGTTCCCCAGGGTCTGGCGAGCAGTACTTC,CASSSPGSGEQYF,13,TRBV12-3/TRBV12-4,TRBJ2-7,-,many
TGTGCCAGCCAGGACAGGGGGAACAATGAGCAGTTCTTC,CASQDRGNNEQFF,13,TRBV6-5,TRBJ2-1,TRBD1,few
TGTGCCAGCAGTTTATTACTAGCGGGAGAAGAGACCCAGTACTTC,CASSLLLAGEETQYF,15,TRBV12-3/TRBV12-4,TRBJ2-5,TRBD2,few
TGTGCCAGCAGTTTATTTTCCTACGGGGACAGAGACTACGAGCAGTACTTC,CASSLFSYGDRDYEQYF,17,TRBV12-3/TRBV12-4,TRBJ2-7,TRBD1,many
TGTGCCAGCATAGGGCGGAGGAACACCGGGGAGCTGTTTTTT,CASIGRRNTGELFF,14,TRBV28,TRBJ2-2,-,-
TGCAGCGTTGTTAGTCCCCCAGGGGGTCGCGAGCAGTACTTC,CSVVSPPGGREQYF,14,TRBV29-1,TRBJ2-7,TRBD1,many
TGTGCCACCAGCAGAGATGGTGCTGAGACCCAGTACTTC,CATSRDGAETQYF,13,TRBV15,TRBJ2-5,-,few
TGTGCCACGACGGACAGGGAACAAGAGACCCAGTACTTC,CATTDREQETQYF,13,TRBV10-3,TRBJ2-5,TRBD1,few
TGTGCCTGGAGTCCCCGGGTTTCTGGAAACACCATATATTTT,CAWSPRVSGNTIYF,14,TRBV30,TRBJ1-3,-,-
TGTGCCAGCAGTTACTTGCTCCTGGCGGCCGAGCAGTACTTC,CASSYLLLAAEQYF,14,TRBV6-5,TRBJ2-7,-,once
TGTGCCAGCAGCCAAGGAGAGTGGGGACAGGGTTATTTT,CASSQGEWGQGYF,13,TRBV7-8,TRBJ1-1,TRBD1,few
TGTGCCAGCAGCGCCCTGCAGGGCAGCCAGTATGGCTACACCTTC,CASSALQGSQYGYTF,15,TRBV9,TRBJ1-2,-,many
TGTGCCAGCAGTCCGAGTTATGGGGTAGTCTCCTACGAGCAGTACTTC,CASSPSYGVVSYEQYF,16,TRBV27,TRBJ2-7,-,few
TGTGCCAGCAGCTCCGGACAGGGGGCGGAAAACATTCAGTACTTC,CASSSGQGAENIQYF,15,TRBV7-9,TRBJ2-4,TRBD1,few
TGTGCCACCAGTGACCCCGGACAGTTCTATGGCTACACCTTC,CATSDPGQFYGYTF,14,TRBV24-1,TRBJ1-2,-,-
TGCGCCAGCAGCCCGGGTAGGCGGGGCGACAACACAGATACGCAGTATTTT,CASSPGRRGDNTDTQYF,17,TRBV5-1,TRBJ2-3,-,many
TGTGCCAGCAGTGAGGGGGTCCGGGACATTCAGTACTTC,CASSEGVRDIQYF,13,TRBV2,TRBJ2-4,-,-
TGTGCCAGCACCCGGACAGGAATATATAATTCACCCCTCCACTTT,CASTRTGIYNSPLHF,15,TRBV2,TRBJ1-6,TRBD1,-
TGTGCCAGCAGCTTAACCCCAAGGGATGAAAAACTGTTTTTT,CASSLTPRDEKLFF,14,TRBV11-2,TRBJ1-4,-,many
TGTGCCTGGACTGGAGGATTTCGCTACACCTTC,CAWTGGFRYTF,11,TRBV30,TRBJ1-2,-,few
TGCAGAGATACAGGTTGGGGGGTTGAGTGTCAGCCCCAGCATTTT,CRDTGWGVECQPQHF,15,TRBV29-1,TRBJ1-5,-,many
TGTGCCAGCAGCTGGAGACTAAGCCAGACCGGGGAGCTGTTTTTT,CASSWRLSQTGELFF,15,TRBV7-2,TRBJ2-2,-,-
TGCGCCAGCCGCTTGGGGGACTCGATCTCCTACGAGCAGTACTTC,CASRLGDSISYEQYF,15,TRBV5-1,TRBJ2-7,-,few
TGCAGCGTAAGGGAACAGGGGAACACTGAAGCTTTCTTT,CSVREQGNTEAFF,13,TRBV29-1,TRBJ1-1,-,few
TGCAGCGCCGTGATCGGGGGTGAAGGGGAAAAACTGTTTTTT,CSAVIGGEGEKLFF,14,TRBV29-1,TRBJ1-4,-,few
TGTGCCAGCAGCCGGGGGGCGCGAAATCAGCCCCAGCATTTT,CASSRGARNQPQHF,14,TRBV9,TRBJ1-5,-,-
TGTGCCAGCAGTCCCCGACCGGGACTAGCGGGAAACAATGAGCAGTTCTTC,CASSPRPGLAGNNEQFF,17,TRBV27,TRBJ2-1,TRBD2,-
TGTGCCAGCAGGCCCACAGGGGGAGAGCAGTTCTTC,CASRPTGGEQFF,12,TRBV6-5,TRBJ2-1,TRBD1,many
TGTGCCATCTTAAGGAGCGGGGGAGGCACAGATACGCAGTATTTT,CAILRSGGGTDTQYF,15,TRBV10-3,TRBJ2-3,TRBD2,many
TGCGCCAGCAGCCAAGACGGACAGACGAACACTGAAGCTTTCTTT,CASSQDGQTNTEAFF,15,TRBV4-3,TRBJ1-1,-,few
TGTGCCAGCAGTTGGTCAGGGGGCCTAAACACTGAAGCTTTCTTT,CASSWSGGLNTEAFF,15,TRBV6-5,TRBJ1-1,TRBD1,few
TGTGCCAGCAGTTGGGAAACAGGGATCGGCAAACTGTTTTTT,CASSWETGIGKLFF,14,TRBV12-3/TRBV12-4,TRBJ1-4,-,-
TGCAGTGCTGTCCCTAGCGGGAACACCGGGGAGCTGTTTTTT,CSAVPSGNTGELFF,14,TRBV20-1,TRBJ2-2,TRBD2,-
TGTGCCAGCAGTTACTCGGTGTTTTCGGGACTGCTGAACACTGAAGCTTTCTTT,CASSYSVFSGLLNTEAFF,18,TRBV6-2/TRBV6-3,TRBJ1-1,-,-
TGTGCCAGCAGCTTAGTGGGTAAGGGGGGCAGGCAACGCAATGAGCAGTTCTTC,CASSLVGKGGRQRNEQFF,18,TRBV11-1,TRBJ2-1,-,-
TGTGCCAGCAGCACAAAAACCACGGAGACCCAGTACTTC,CASSTKTTETQYF,13,TRBV3-1,TRBJ2-5,-,few
TGTGCCTGGACAGGGGCTCCCAACAATGAGCAGTTCTTC,CAWTGAPNNEQFF,13,TRBV30,TRBJ2-1,-,many
TGTGCCAGCTCCCGAACCGGGACAGGGGACATTCAGTACTTC,CASSRTGTGDIQYF,14,TRBV12-3/TRBV12-4,TRBJ2-4,TRBD1,many
TGCAGCGTTGCGGAGGTGGGTCAAGAGACCCAGTACTTC,CSVAEVGQETQYF,13,TRBV29-1,TRBJ2-5,-,-
TGCAGCGCCGATGAGCAGTTCTTC,CSADEQFF,8,TRBV29-1,TRBJ2-1,-,few
TGTGCCAGCAGAGACGGGACAGGTTTTTTCGGGCAGTACTTC,CASRDGTGFFGQYF,14,TRBV5-6,TRBJ2-7,TRBD1,-
TGTGCCAGCAGTATTAGGGGGATCACTGAAGCTTTCTTT,CASSIRGITEAFF,13,TRBV12-3/TRBV12-4,TRBJ1-1,-,-
TGCAGTGCTAGAGCAGGGAGCACTGAAGCTTTCTTT,CSARAGSTEAFF,12,TRBV20-1,TRBJ1-1,-,few
TGCGCCAGCAGCCATCGCGGGGAGGCCACTCACACCGGGGAGCTGTTTTTT,CASSHRGEATHTGELFF,17,TRBV4-3,TRBJ2-2,-,-
TGTGCCAGCAGCTTAGCGTGGCTAGCGGGGCGCACAGATACGCAGTATTTT,CASSLAWLAGRTDTQYF,17,TRBV7-2,TRBJ2-3,TRBD2,-
TGCAGCGTTGCGAGGCTAGCGGGAGCCAGCTACACAGATACGCAGTATTTT,CSVARLAGASYTDTQYF,17,TRBV29-1,TRBJ2-3,TRBD2,-
TGTGCCAGCAGCTTAGTACAGATGACCTACGAGCAGTACTTC,CASSLVQMTYEQYF,14,TRBV7-9,TRBJ2-7,-,many
TGCAGTGCTATGGCCGCGGGGCGGCGCACCGGGGAGCTGTTTTTT,CSAMAAGRRTGELFF,15,TRBV20-1,TRBJ2-2,-,-